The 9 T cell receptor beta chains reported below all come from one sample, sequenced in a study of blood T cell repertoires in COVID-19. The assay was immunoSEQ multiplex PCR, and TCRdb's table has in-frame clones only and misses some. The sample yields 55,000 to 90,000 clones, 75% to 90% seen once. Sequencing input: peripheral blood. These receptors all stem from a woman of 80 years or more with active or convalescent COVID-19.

The CDR3 nucleotides are TGTGCCAGCAGTGAATTAGGGAGTTTTGAAAAACTGTTTTTT. This gives the protein CASSELGSFEKLFF. The chain uses TRBV2 and TRBJ1-4; D unresolved. This CDR3 region has 14 residues. Germline V CDR1 and CDR2: SNHLY, FYNNEI. Trimming took 2 bases from V and 7 from J, leaving 11 bases between them.

CDR3 sequence: CASRTSTDTQYF. CDR3 nucleotide sequence: TGTGCCAGCAGGACTAGCACAGATACGCAGTATTTT. This chain joins TRBV6-6 and TRBJ2-3; D remains ambiguous. V dropped 6 bases and J dropped 0 bases, with 4 bases sitting between them. There are 12 residues in the CDR3. Germline V gene sequence: CDR1 MNHNY, CDR2 SVGAGI (reference sequence).

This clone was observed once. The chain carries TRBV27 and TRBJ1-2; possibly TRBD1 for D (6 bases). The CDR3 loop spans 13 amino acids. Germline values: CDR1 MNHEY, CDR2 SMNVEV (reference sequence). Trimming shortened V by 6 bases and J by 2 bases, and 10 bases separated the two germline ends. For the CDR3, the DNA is TGTGCCAGCAGCATTACAGGGAACTATGGCTACACCTTC. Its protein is CASSITGNYGYTF.

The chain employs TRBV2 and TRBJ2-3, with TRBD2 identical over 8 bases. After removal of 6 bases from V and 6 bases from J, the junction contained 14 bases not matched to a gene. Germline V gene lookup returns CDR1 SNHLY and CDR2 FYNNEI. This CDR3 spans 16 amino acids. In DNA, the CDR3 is TGTGCCAGCAGACCGGGACTAGTGGCCCCTGGGGATACGCAGTATTTT. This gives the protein CASRPGLVAPGDTQYF.

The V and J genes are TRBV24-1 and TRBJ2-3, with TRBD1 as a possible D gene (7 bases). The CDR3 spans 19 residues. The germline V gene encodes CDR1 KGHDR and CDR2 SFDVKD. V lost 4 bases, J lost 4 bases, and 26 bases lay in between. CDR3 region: CATSDPTLNSEGASDTQYF. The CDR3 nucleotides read TGTGCCACCAGTGACCCGACCCTTAATTCGGAGGGGGCATCAGATACGCAGTATTTT.

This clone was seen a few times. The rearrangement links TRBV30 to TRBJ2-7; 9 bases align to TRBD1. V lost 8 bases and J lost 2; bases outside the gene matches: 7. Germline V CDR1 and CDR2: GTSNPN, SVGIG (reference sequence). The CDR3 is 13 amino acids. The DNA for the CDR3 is TGTGCCACCGGCGGGACAGGGCCCTACGAGCAGTACTTC. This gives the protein CATGGTGPYEQYF.

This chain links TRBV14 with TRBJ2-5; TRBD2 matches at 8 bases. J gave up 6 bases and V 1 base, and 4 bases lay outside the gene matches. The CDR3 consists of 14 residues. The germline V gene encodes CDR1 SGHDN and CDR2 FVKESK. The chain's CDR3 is CASSQASGGQTQYF. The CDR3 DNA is TGTGCCAGCAGCCAAGCCAGCGGGGGACAGACCCAGTACTTC.

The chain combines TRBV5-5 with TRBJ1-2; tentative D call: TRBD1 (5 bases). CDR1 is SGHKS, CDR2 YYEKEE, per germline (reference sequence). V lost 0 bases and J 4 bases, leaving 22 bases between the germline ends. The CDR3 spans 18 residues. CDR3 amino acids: CASSLGSTWRGVAYGYTF. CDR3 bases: TGTGCCAGCAGCTTGGGGTCCACTTGGCGGGGGGTTGCCTATGGCTACACCTTC.

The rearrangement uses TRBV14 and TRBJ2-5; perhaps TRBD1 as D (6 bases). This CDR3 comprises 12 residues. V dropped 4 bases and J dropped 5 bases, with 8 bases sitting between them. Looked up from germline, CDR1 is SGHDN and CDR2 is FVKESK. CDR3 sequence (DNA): TGTGCCAGCAGCCGAGGGGGTGAGACCCAGTACTTC. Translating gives CASSRGGETQYF.